A single sample is the source of the 27 T cell receptor beta chains below, sequenced in a study of T cells after posttransplantation cyclophosphamide. Treatment was busulfan-fludarabine conditioning, a marrow graft, and cyclophosphamide on days +3 and +4. The protocol was immunoSEQ multiplex PCR, while the TCRdb copy is restricted to in-frame clones and leaves out a portion. The sample has 23,000 or so clones, none seen only once. Sequences were derived from PBMCs, sampled after allogeneic stem cell transplant with posttransplant cyclophosphamide. All receptors derive from a male patient aged 18 to 35 who received an allogeneic stem cell transplant from a related donor, was CMV-positive, and had no GVHD. The graft donor may have contributed some T cells.

In its sample, this clone was seen many times. This sequence joins TRBV29-1 and TRBJ2-2; D possibly corresponds to TRBD1 (5 bases). CDR3 length equals 12 residues. In germline, CDR1 is SQVTM, CDR2 ANQGSEA. V lost 6 bases to trimming and J lost 1 base, with 6 bases between them. CDR3 DNA sequence: TGCAGCGTAGGGGAGAACACCGGGGAGCTGTTTTTT. The encoded protein is CSVGENTGELFF.

This clone was recorded many times. This chain links TRBV28 with TRBJ2-5; tentative D call: TRBD2 (5 bases). V was shortened by 4 bases and J by 1 base, with 22 bases between the two germline ends. The CDR3 extends over 18 amino acids. Germline loops: CDR1 MDHEN, CDR2 SYDVKM. The CDR3 bases are TGTGCCAGCAGTTCCAGTGGGGTGAGGGAGCTATTCCAAGAGACCCAGTACTTC. It specifies CASSSSGVRELFQETQYF.

This clone has at least ten counts. Different DNA sequences within this sample yield the same CDR3. This chain connects TRBV7-9 to TRBJ1-6; 7 nucleotides match TRBD1. Per germline, CDR1 SEHNR and CDR2 FQNEAQ (reference sequence). The CDR3 covers 15 residues. V was pared by 1 base and J by 6 bases, with 3 bases of the junction left unmatched. The CDR3 region has the DNA TGTGCCAGCAGCTTAGGGGACAGAAGTAATTCACCCCTCCACTTT. It codes for CASSLGDRSNSPLHF.

This clone was seen repeatedly, ten times or more. The rearrangement uses TRBV5-1 and TRBJ2-7; the match to TRBD1 covers 7 bases. Germline CDR1 is SGHRS and CDR2 is YFSETQ. The CDR3 loop spans 20 amino acids. V lost 1 base to trimming and J lost 0 bases; unmatched junction nucleotides: 19. CDR3 residues: CASSLPRLSGGLVSSYEQYF. Here the CDR3 DNA reads TGCGCCAGCAGCTTGCCCCGGCTATCAGGGGGTCTCGTGAGCTCCTACGAGCAGTACTTC.

This clone was seen at least ten times. The V gene is TRBV11-2, the J gene TRBJ2-7; D ambiguous. This CDR3 is 11 amino acids long. V was shortened by 5 bases and J by 9 bases, with 11 bases between the two germline ends. Germline V gene sequence: CDR1 SGHAT, CDR2 FQNNGV. Here the CDR3 DNA reads TGTGCCAGCAGCCTAGGTGACTTGCAGTACTTC. Translation gives CASSLGDLQYF.

This clone was seen ten or more times. The CDR3 sequence is CAWSVGLQGASYNEQFF. CDR3 DNA: TGTGCCTGGAGTGTAGGTTTACAGGGGGCCTCCTACAATGAGCAGTTCTTC. The V and J genes are TRBV30 and TRBJ2-1, with 9 bases fitting TRBD1. This CDR3 contains 17 residues. V shed 0 bases, J shed 0 bases, and the junction held 6 bases outside the gene matches. Germline V gene sequence: CDR1 GTSNPN, CDR2 SVGIG (reference sequence).

This clone has a count of ten or more. CDR3 nucleotides: TGTGCCAGCAGCCCTACCGGGACAGGGCCCGGGGAGCTGTTTTTT. Its translation: CASSPTGTGPGELFF. The rearrangement uses TRBV16 and TRBJ2-2; 9 bases map to TRBD1. Germline loops: CDR1 KGHSY, CDR2 FQNENV. The CDR3 has 15 amino acids. V was clipped by 4 bases and J by 6 bases; unmatched bases: 6.

This clone was detected ten times or more. The chain is built from TRBV10-3 and TRBJ2-3; 8 bases match TRBD1. CDR1 ENHRY and CDR2 SYGVKD come from the germline V gene. This CDR3 has 13 amino acids. The ends lost 4 bases at V and 5 bases at J; junction bases unmatched: 2. The CDR3 sequence: CAISGTGKDTQYF. Written as DNA, the CDR3 is TGTGCCATCAGTGGGACAGGGAAAGATACGCAGTATTTT.

This clone came up a few times. The chain is built from TRBV28 and TRBJ2-5; weak D call: TRBD2 (5 bases). Looked up from germline, CDR1 is MDHEN and CDR2 is SYDVKM. Trimming left V 5 bases short and J 3 bases short, with 7 bases between. CDR3 length equals 12 residues. The CDR3 region is CASSDGEETQYF. In DNA, the CDR3 is TGTGCCAGCAGTGACGGGGAAGAGACCCAGTACTTC. Complete variable domain (other parts from reference TRBV28 and TRBJ2-5): DVKVTQSSRYLVKRTGEKVFLECVQDMDHENMFWYRQDPGLGLRLIYFSYDVKMKEKGDIPEGYSVSREKKERFSLILESASTNQTSMYLCASSDGEETQYFGPGTRLLVL.

This clone was picked up many times. The chain recombines TRBV7-2 with TRBJ2-4, with TRBD2 identical over 10 bases. Germline CDR1 SGHTA, CDR2 FQGNSA. The CDR3 sequence is 19 residues long. The ends lost 0 bases at V and 2 bases at J; junction bases unmatched: 10. In nucleotides, the CDR3 is TGTGCCAGCAGCTTAGCGGGTATTAGCGGGGGGACCTCCAAAAACATTCAGTACTTC. It encodes CASSLAGISGGTSKNIQYF. Using reference TRBV7-2 and TRBJ2-4 for the parts outside the CDR3, the full variable domain is GAGVSQSPSNKVTEKGKDVELRCDPISGHTALYWYRQSLGQGLEFLIYFQGNSAPDKSGLPSDRFSAERTGGSVSTLTIQRTQQEDSAVYLCASSLAGISGGTSKNIQYFGAGTRLSVL.

This clone was recorded many times. This chain links TRBV7-3 with TRBJ2-1, with 12 positions matching TRBD2. The J segment lost 4 bases and the V segment lost 5 bases, leaving 6 bases of the junction unmatched. The CDR3 has 16 amino acids. CDR1 is SGHTA, CDR2 FQGTGA, per germline. The CDR3 DNA sequence: TGTGCCAGCAGCGGTACTAGCGGGGGGCTATACAATGAGCAGTTCTTC. Residues: CASSGTSGGLYNEQFF.

This clone was picked up many times. The chain couples TRBV7-6 to TRBJ2-7; D not resolved. The V end lost 0 bases, the J end lost 0 bases, and 3 bases lay between the germline ends. The CDR3 has 13 amino acids. Germline V gene data show CDR1 as SGHVS and CDR2 as FNYEAQ. DNA of the CDR3: TGTGCCAGCAGCTTAGCTAGCTCCTACGAGCAGTACTTC. Encoded protein: CASSLASSYEQYF. Combining the CDR3 with reference TRBV7-6 and TRBJ2-7 gives the whole variable domain GAGVSQSPRYKVTKRGQDVALRCDPISGHVSLYWYRQALGQGPEFLTYFNYEAQQDKSGLPNDRFSAERPEGSISTLTIQRTEQRDSAMYRCASSLASSYEQYFGPGTRLTVT.

The table lists this clone with many counts. The chain has TRBV29-1 and TRBJ2-7, with D possibly matching TRBD2 (5 bases). Germline CDR1 and CDR2: SQVTM and ANQGSEA. This CDR3 is built from 12 residues. V was cut by 6 bases and J by 8 bases, with 17 bases left in between. CDR3: CSVGVLTGKQYF. The CDR3 DNA reads TGCAGCGTCGGGGTACTCACGGGGAAGCAGTACTTC.

This clone has a count of ten or more. The chain couples TRBV5-3 to TRBJ1-6; 7 nucleotides align to TRBD1. TRBV5-3 is identified as an open reading frame with a role that is uncertain. This CDR3 spans 20 amino acids. With V trimmed by 4 bases and J by 7 bases, 23 bases remained unmatched. This chain's CDR3 is CARSPTSHDRACLMNSPLHF. CDR3 DNA sequence: TGTGCCAGAAGCCCCACATCCCACGACAGGGCTTGTCTGATGAATTCACCCCTCCACTTT.

In this sample, this clone turned up many times. This chain links TRBV5-5 with TRBJ2-7; 10 bases fit TRBD1. The V segment lost 1 base and the J segment 3 bases; nucleotides outside the gene matches: 1. The germline V gene encodes CDR1 SGHKS and CDR2 YYEKEE (reference sequence). The CDR3 totals 14 residues. The CDR3 loop is CASSLWTGGYEQYF. CDR3 bases: TGTGCCAGCAGCTTGTGGACAGGGGGCTACGAGCAGTACTTC.

This clone showed up many times. V is TRBV5-6 and J is TRBJ2-2; 12 positions agree with TRBD1. The CDR3 totals 18 residues. Trimming at V came to 4 bases and at J to 2 bases, leaving 9 bases not matched to a gene. Germline V gene data show CDR1 as SGHDT and CDR2 as YYEEEE. The CDR3 nucleotides read TGTGCCAGCAGCATACCCGGGACAGGGGGCCTAAACACCGGGGAGCTGTTTTTT. Amino acid sequence: CASSIPGTGGLNTGELFF.

Ten or more counts support this clone. The V and J genes are TRBV4-1 and TRBJ1-2; TRBD1 agrees at 9 bases. This CDR3 spans 18 amino acids. V lost 0 bases and J lost 0; bases outside the gene matches: 8. Germline V gene data show CDR1 as MGHRA and CDR2 as YSYEKL. The CDR3 spells CASSQDRQGGTTNYGYTF. In DNA, the CDR3 is TGCGCCAGCAGCCAAGACAGACAGGGGGGCACAACTAACTATGGCTACACCTTC.

This clone was detected ten times or more. The chain is built from TRBV10-3 and TRBJ1-1; TRBD1 matches 7 bases. The CDR3 consists of 15 residues. The V and J ends lost 3 bases and 2 bases, in that order; junction bases with no gene match: 6. Looked up from germline, CDR1 is ENHRY and CDR2 is SYGVKD. CDR3 DNA: TGTGCCATCAGTGACACGGGACAGAGAAACACTGAAGCTTTCTTT. Translating gives CAISDTGQRNTEAFF.

This clone was detected many times. The chain links TRBV5-5 to TRBJ1-2; perhaps TRBD1 as D (6 bases). Per the germline V gene, CDR1 is SGHKS and CDR2 is YYEKEE (reference sequence). CDR3 length: 15 amino acids. V was trimmed by 4 bases and J by 2 bases, leaving 15 bases between them. This CDR3 is CASSAGQNFNYGYTF. CDR3 DNA sequence: TGTGCCAGCAGCGCAGGACAGAACTTCAACTATGGCTACACCTTC.

In this sample, this clone turned up many times. The genes are TRBV19 and TRBJ2-1; 9 positions match TRBD2. CDR1 is LNHDA and CDR2 is SQIVND in the germline V gene (reference sequence). J was trimmed by 5 bases and V by 6 bases; bases with no gene match: 14. The CDR3 runs 17 residues. The CDR3 loop is CASSPRGVLAGNNEQFF. As DNA, the CDR3 is TGTGCCAGTAGCCCCCGAGGGGTTCTAGCGGGGAACAATGAGCAGTTCTTC.

This clone was picked up many times. The chain couples TRBV5-1 to TRBJ2-7; 12 nucleotides agree with TRBD2. The trim removed 2 bases at V and 1 base at J, leaving 4 bases unmatched. Germline CDR1 SGHRS, CDR2 YFSETQ. CDR3 length: 16 amino acids. For the CDR3, the DNA is TGCGCCAGCAGCTTAACACTAGCGGGGGGTTCCTACGAGCAGTACTTC. Translating it yields CASSLTLAGGSYEQYF.

Only a few counts were recorded for this clone. J is TRBJ2-1 and V is TRBV6-6; possible D gene TRBD2, 5 bases. From germline, CDR1 is MNHNY and CDR2 SVGAGI (reference sequence). V lost 10 bases, J lost 3 bases, and 16 bases lay in between. The length of the CDR3 is 14 residues. CDR3 sequence (DNA): TGTGCCACAGAGGAACTAGGGATCTACAATGAGCAGTTCTTC. Its protein product is CATEELGIYNEQFF.

This clone showed up many times. The chain joins TRBV19 to TRBJ2-7; D may be TRBD1 (5 bases). V was trimmed by 6 bases and J by 6 bases, leaving 21 bases between them. The CDR3 covers 15 residues. Germline V gives CDR1 LNHDA, CDR2 SQIVND (reference sequence). The CDR3 region is CASRPRVGRVSEQYF. The CDR3, as DNA: TGTGCCAGTAGACCCCGGGTCGGCAGGGTTTCCGAGCAGTACTTC.

This clone has at least ten counts. This rearrangement joins TRBV4-1 to TRBJ2-3; possibly TRBD2 for D (5 bases). V lost 0 bases and J lost 4, with 14 bases in between. In germline, CDR1 is MGHRA, CDR2 YSYEKL. This CDR3 contains 16 residues. The CDR3 here is CASSQESSERADTQYF. CDR3 nucleotides: TGCGCCAGCAGCCAAGAGAGTAGCGAGAGGGCAGATACGCAGTATTTT.

Ten or more counts support this clone. The V gene is TRBV9, the J gene TRBJ2-2, with 10 bases matching TRBD2. This CDR3 has 16 amino acids. In germline, CDR1 is SGDLS, CDR2 YYNGEE. V was pared by 0 bases and J by 6 bases, with 5 bases of the junction left unmatched. CDR3 nucleotide sequence: TGTGCCAGCAGCGTAGTAGTAGCGGGGGGTGCCGGGGAGCTGTTTTTT. Its protein product is CASSVVVAGGAGELFF.

This clone has a count of ten or more. The chain has TRBV6-5 and TRBJ2-5; 9 nucleotides align to TRBD1. Germline V CDR1 and CDR2: MNHEY, SVGAGI. J lost 3 bases, V lost 4 bases, and 6 bases had no gene match. The CDR3 loop spans 15 amino acids. CDR3 sequence: CASSWGDRGKETQYF. CDR3 DNA: TGTGCCAGCAGTTGGGGAGACAGGGGGAAAGAGACCCAGTACTTC.

This clone has a count of ten or more. A junction boundary mismatches the germline segment, possibly from a read error. V usage is TRBV15 and J usage is TRBJ2-3, with D possibly matching TRBD1 (6 bases). The length of the CDR3 is 12 residues. CDR1 is LNHNV and CDR2 is YYDKDF in the germline V gene (reference sequence). The CDR3, as DNA: TGTGCCACCAGCACCCTAGTTGGGGGCTCCGTTTTT. Its protein is CATSTLVGGSVF.